This T cell receptor (beta chain) originates from a study of T cells in Graves' hyperthyroidism and ophthalmopathy. The CDR3 extends over 14 amino acids. The V gene lost 6 bases and the J gene lost 5 bases, with 16 bases spanning the gap. Amplified TCR beta CDR3 regions came from RNA transcripts. The TCR CDR3 first-round RT-PCR relied on the HTBI primer set. TCRdb analysed the multiplex PCR reads with MiXCR anew, one entry per CDR3 protein. The top ten clones hold approximately 3.5% of a sample with about 59,000 distinct CDR3 sequences, approximately 57% of them seen once. Many counts were recorded for this clonotype.

The receptor was derived from a woman aged 55-75 years with Graves' ophthalmopathy. The chain links TRBV12-3 or TRBV12-4 to TRBJ2-5; D is tentatively TRBD1 or TRBD2 (5 bases each). Sequences were obtained from blood. In DNA, the CDR3 is TGTGCCAGCAGGCCTCCGGGGCCCGGTGAGACCCAGTACTTC. It is translated as CASRPPGPGETQYF.